These 13 T cell receptor beta chains originate from one sample sequenced in a study of metastatic and nonmetastatic thyroid tumors. TCRdb used MiXCR to call clones anew from the PCR reads. The sample includes 40,000 to 45,000 clones, about 17% of them seen just once. Thyroid surgery was preceded by no treatment in any patient. Sequenced material: blood. The source is a female donor with papillary thyroid cancer or a benign thyroid nodule (not recorded which). Some clones in this sample may be carry-over from other donors' samples.

There are many counts of this clone. The chain has TRBV7-9 and TRBJ2-7; D is ambiguous. The V gene's germline CDR1 is SEHNR and CDR2 FQNEAQ (reference sequence). CDR3 length: 12 amino acids. V was cut by 4 bases and J by 2 bases, with 6 bases left in between. CDR3: CASSSETYEQYF. The DNA for the CDR3 is TGTGCCAGCAGCTCGGAAACCTACGAGCAGTACTTC.

This clone has at least ten counts. The chain joins TRBV3-1 to TRBJ1-1; D gene unclear. Germline CDR1 and CDR2: LGHDT and YNNKEL (reference sequence). The CDR3 extends over 15 amino acids. Deletions cut 1 base from V and 1 base from J, with 10 bases between. The CDR3 bases are TGTGCCAGCAGCCAAGTGGTCTTTCCGAACACTGAAGCTTTCTTT. This encodes CASSQVVFPNTEAFF.

This clone was counted many times. This specimen includes other DNA sequences encoding the same CDR3. The CDR3 nucleotides read TGTGCCATCAGTAGTGGGGGGGCGGTGGGGCAGTACTTC. This encodes CAISSGGAVGQYF. The chain is built from TRBV10-3 and TRBJ2-7, with D perhaps TRBD2 (7 bases). This CDR3 contains 13 residues. Germline CDR1 reads ENHRY; CDR2 reads SYGVKD. Trimming removed 5 bases from V and 9 bases from J, with 17 bases in between.

This clone has a handful of counts. This may be a read error: a much more frequent sequence differs by one nucleotide. The chain recombines TRBV6-1 with TRBJ2-1, with D perhaps matching TRBD1 (5 bases). The CDR3 has 15 residues. V shed 10 bases and J shed 2 bases, with 18 bases lying between them. The germline V gene has CDR1 MNHNS and CDR2 SASEGT. As DNA, the CDR3 is TGTGCCAACAGGAAGAGTTTCCAACCCTACAATGAGCAGTTCTTC. Residues: CANRKSFQPYNEQFF.

This clone was seen many times. This chain links TRBV20-1 with TRBJ1-1, with TRBD1 matching 9 bases. V lost 6 bases, J lost 1 base, and 3 bases stayed unmatched. Looked up from germline, CDR1 is DFQATT and CDR2 is SNEGSKA (reference sequence). The CDR3 consists of 13 residues. CDR3 in DNA: TGCAGTGCCCAGGGACAGGGGAACACTGAAGCTTTCTTT. This translates into CSAQGQGNTEAFF.

This clone has at least ten counts. This rearrangement joins TRBV11-1 to TRBJ2-1, with 7 bases fitting TRBD2. The CDR3 runs 18 residues. The V gene end was trimmed by 1 base and the J gene end by 0 bases; junction bases not matched to a gene: 9. Germline V gene sequence: CDR1 SGHAT, CDR2 FQDESV (reference sequence). The CDR3 region has the DNA TGTGCCAGCAGCTTAGAGCGGGGTGGGGCCGGCTCCTACAATGAGCAGTTCTTC. Amino acids: CASSLERGGAGSYNEQFF.

The CDR3 loop reads CASSHDRGPQHF. Written as DNA, the CDR3 is TGCGCCAGCAGCCATGACCGTGGGCCCCAGCATTTT. This rearrangement joins TRBV4-1 to TRBJ1-5; D remains unclear. Germline-derived CDR1 and CDR2 are MGHRA and YSYEKL. The CDR3 has 12 residues. V was clipped by 3 bases and J by 9 bases, with 9 bases between them.

By sample fraction, this clone is medium-sized (0.01 to 0.1%). The J gene is TRBJ1-1, the V gene TRBV28; 8 bases line up with TRBD1. Losses at the gene ends were 5 bases for V and 6 bases for J; bases not matched to a gene: 5. Per the germline V gene, CDR1 is MDHEN and CDR2 is SYDVKM. This CDR3 is 13 amino acids long. The CDR3 protein is CASSPLQGAEAFF. In DNA form, the CDR3 reads TGTGCCAGCAGTCCTCTACAGGGGGCTGAAGCTTTCTTT.

This clone was observed a single time. The V gene is TRBV6-2 or TRBV6-3, the J gene TRBJ2-5, with 7 bases fitting TRBD1. V gave up 6 bases and J gave up 3 bases; unmatched junction bases: 10. Germline V gene lookup returns CDR1 MNHEY and CDR2 SVGEGT. This CDR3 is built from 15 residues. The CDR3 DNA reads TGTGCCAGCAGACCCACAGGGGATTTGGAAGAGACCCAGTACTTC. It is translated as CASRPTGDLEETQYF.

This chain connects TRBV4-2 to TRBJ1-5; the D is unclear. There are 18 residues in the CDR3. V was pared by 6 bases and J by 2 bases, with 23 bases between. CDR1 is LGHNA, CDR2 YNFKEQ, per germline. CDR3 sequence (DNA): TGTGCCAGCAGACGCGGAGGCCCAGGCCTCTTGTGCAATCAGCCCCAGCATTTT. Translation: CASRRGGPGLLCNQPQHF.

This clone was counted once. Germline and junction disagree at one end, which may indicate a read error. This chain joins TRBV20-1 and TRBJ2-2, with 9 bases that match TRBD1. The CDR3 covers 21 residues. The V gene's germline CDR1 is DFQATT and CDR2 SNEGSKA (reference sequence). CDR3 loop: CSARDRGTFLGTGIHTGELFF. The CDR3 nucleotides are TGCAGTGCTAGAGATCGGGGGACCTTTTTGGGGACAGGGATTCACACCGGGGAGCTTTTTTTT.

V gene TRBV20-1 combines with J gene TRBJ1-4, with a possible D match to TRBD1 (6 bases). Trimming left V 5 bases short and J 5 bases short, with 12 bases between. CDR1 DFQATT and CDR2 SNEGSKA come from the germline V gene (reference sequence). There are 13 residues in the CDR3. The CDR3 nucleotides are TGCAGTGCTGCGCAGGGGCTCAATGAAAAACTGTTTTTT. It specifies CSAAQGLNEKLFF.

In its sample, this clone was seen many times. The chain employs TRBV9 and TRBJ1-4; 9 bases align to TRBD1. Germline assignment: CDR1 SGDLS and CDR2 YYNGEE. V lost 3 bases to trimming and J lost 8 bases; unmatched junction nucleotides: 8. The CDR3 spans 15 residues. The CDR3, as DNA: TGTGCCAGCAGCGGCCCCGGGACAGGGTACGAAAAACTGTTTTTT. Translating gives CASSGPGTGYEKLFF.